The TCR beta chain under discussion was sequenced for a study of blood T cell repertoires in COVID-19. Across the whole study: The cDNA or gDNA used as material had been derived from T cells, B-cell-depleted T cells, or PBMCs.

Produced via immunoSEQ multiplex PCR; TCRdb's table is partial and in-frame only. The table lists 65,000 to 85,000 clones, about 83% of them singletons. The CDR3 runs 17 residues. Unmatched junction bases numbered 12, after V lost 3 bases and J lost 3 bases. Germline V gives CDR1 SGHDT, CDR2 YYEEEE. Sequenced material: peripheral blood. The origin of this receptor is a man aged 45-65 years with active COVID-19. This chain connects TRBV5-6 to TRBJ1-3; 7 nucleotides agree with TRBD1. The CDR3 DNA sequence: TGTGCCAGCAGCTCACCTCCCTACAGGGGTGATGGAAACACCATATATTTT. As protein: CASSSPPYRGDGNTIYF.